The 23 T cell receptor beta chains below all came from one sample that was sequenced in a study of shared clonotypes between healthy human individuals. Assay used: immunoSEQ multiplex PCR; TCRdb lists only in-frame clones, some missing. The table has roughly 500,000 clones, 90% to 96% seen once; the top ten hold 0.055% to 0.075%. The sample consisted of naive CD4+ T cells sorted from blood. Sample subset: CD45RA+ positively selected. Receptors were obtained from a woman in her twenties or thirties in good health.

The V call is TRBV5-1, the J call TRBJ2-2; TRBD1 matches 8 bases. CDR3 size: 18 residues. J gave up 3 bases and V 0 bases, and 10 bases lay outside the gene matches. The V gene's germline CDR1 is SGHRS and CDR2 YFSETQ. CDR3 residues: CASSLADRTGRYTGELFF. The CDR3 DNA reads TGCGCCAGCAGCTTGGCCGATAGGACAGGGAGGTACACCGGGGAGCTGTTTTTT.

The chain uses TRBV4-1 and TRBJ2-4; D tentatively reads TRBD1 or TRBD2 (5 bases each). V lost 3 bases to trimming and J lost 0 bases, with 15 bases between them. Germline V gives CDR1 MGHRA, CDR2 YSYEKL. The CDR3 runs to 17 residues. The CDR3 reads CASSQEDRLLAKNIQYF. CDR3 nucleotides: TGCGCCAGCAGCCAGGAAGACAGACTACTAGCCAAAAACATTCAGTACTTC.

The V call is TRBV11-2, the J call TRBJ2-1; 7 bases match TRBD2. The CDR3 is 15 amino acids. V gave up 1 base and J gave up 8 bases; unmatched junction bases: 8. The germline gives CDR1 SGHAT, CDR2 FQNNGV. CDR3 nucleotides: TGTGCCAGCAGCTTAGTGGGCGGGAGAAGGGATGAGCAGTTCTTC. Encoded protein: CASSLVGGRRDEQFF.

This chain connects TRBV30 to TRBJ2-7; D is undetermined. V was cut by 3 bases and J by 3 bases, with 15 bases left in between. The CDR3 has 14 amino acids. Germline loops: CDR1 GTSNPN, CDR2 SVGIG (reference sequence). Written as DNA, the CDR3 is TGTGCCTGGAGCGTCTCCTCAATCTACTACGAGCAGTACTTC. It codes for CAWSVSSIYYEQYF. The full variable domain, with the rest looked up from reference TRBV30 and TRBJ2-7, is SQTIHQWPATLVQPVGSPLSLECTVEGTSNPNLYWYRQAAGRGLQLLFYSVGIGQISSEVPQNLSASRPQDRQFILSSKKLLLSDSGFYLCAWSVSSIYYEQYFGPGTRLTVT.

J is TRBJ2-7 and V is TRBV6-5, with 8 bases that match TRBD1. This CDR3 has 12 amino acids. Germline V gene sequence: CDR1 MNHEY, CDR2 SVGAGI. V was pared by 7 bases and J by 5 bases, with 4 bases of the junction left unmatched. CDR3 bases: TGTGCCAGCACTATGACAGGGGACGAGCAGTACTTC. The encoded protein is CASTMTGDEQYF.

The chain joins TRBV6-4 to TRBJ1-2; D remains unclear. The CDR3 spans 13 residues. V was trimmed by 0 bases and J by 8 bases, leaving 10 bases between them. From germline, CDR1 is MRHNA and CDR2 SNTAGT. CDR3 loop: CASSDSPQRGYTF. Here the CDR3 DNA reads TGTGCCAGCAGTGACTCTCCACAGAGGGGCTACACCTTC.

The rearrangement joins TRBV10-3 to TRBJ2-3; D tentatively fits TRBD1 or TRBD2 (7 bases each). V was clipped by 5 bases and J by 2 bases, with 26 bases between them. This CDR3 is 19 amino acids long. Germline V lookup: CDR1 ENHRY, CDR2 SYGVKD. The CDR3 loop reads CAISRTGGGSDSITDTQYF. CDR3 bases: TGTGCCATCAGTAGGACAGGCGGGGGAAGCGACTCAATCACAGATACGCAGTATTTT.

The chain has TRBV21-1 and TRBJ2-3; TRBD2, the table's D call, was not compared with the DNA. TRBV21-1 is a recognized pseudogene. The CDR3 runs 17 residues. The DNA for the CDR3 is TGTGCCAGCAGCAAAGATAAAGCTAGCGCGAGCACAGATACGCAGTATTTT. Amino acid sequence: CASSKDKASASTDTQYF.

J is TRBJ2-3 and V is TRBV19; D tentatively fits TRBD1 or TRBD2 (5 bases each). This CDR3 is built from 13 residues. Per germline, CDR1 LNHDA and CDR2 SQIVND (reference sequence). The V and J ends lost 6 bases and 4 bases respectively, with 11 bases between them. CDR3 region: CASRRLGADTQYF. CDR3 nucleotide sequence: TGTGCCAGTAGGAGGTTGGGGGCAGATACGCAGTATTTT.

In this sample, this clone turned up once. The same CDR3 also results from other DNA sequences found in this sample. This chain links TRBV15 with TRBJ1-4; D is unclear. Trimming took off 1 base at V and 3 bases at J, with 9 bases between the two ends. Germline CDR1 reads LNHNV; CDR2 reads YYDKDF (reference sequence). This CDR3 has 15 residues. The CDR3, as DNA: TGTGCCACCAGCAGAGGGATTGGATCTAATGAAAAACTGTTTTTT. Translation gives CATSRGIGSNEKLFF.

The V gene is TRBV5-6, the J gene TRBJ1-2; the D is unclear. Per the germline V gene, CDR1 is SGHDT and CDR2 is YYEEEE. With 6 bases removed from V and 10 bases from J, the gap between germline ends came to 13 bases. The CDR3 spans 11 residues. CDR3: CASTSFGDYTF. DNA of the CDR3: TGTGCCAGCACCTCTTTTGGTGACTACACCTTC. Using reference TRBV5-6 and TRBJ1-2 for the parts outside the CDR3, the full variable domain is DAGVTQSPTHLIKTRGQQVTLRCSPKSGHDTVSWYQQALGQGPQFIFQYYEEEERQRGNFPDRFSGHQFPNYSSELNVNALLLGDSALYLCASTSFGDYTFGSGTRLTVV.

The gene calls are TRBV19 and TRBJ2-4, with TRBD2 as a possible D gene (6 bases). The CDR3 runs to 14 residues. Germline lookup yields CDR1 LNHDA and CDR2 SQIVND (reference sequence). The germline V and J ends were trimmed by 6 bases and 0 bases, with 9 bases remaining between them. This CDR3 is CASREAGAKNIQYF. The CDR3 nucleotides read TGTGCCAGTAGGGAAGCGGGAGCCAAAAACATTCAGTACTTC.

J is TRBJ1-2 and V is TRBV10-1; 9 bases align to TRBD1. CDR1 WNHNN and CDR2 SYGVQD come from the germline V gene (reference sequence). The CDR3 is 13 amino acids. Trimming took 4 bases from V and 8 from J; bases not matched to a gene: 5. Here the CDR3 reads CASSAGTGYGYTF. In DNA, the CDR3 is TGCGCCAGCAGTGCCGGGACAGGGTACGGCTACACCTTC.

The gene calls are TRBV9 and TRBJ2-1, with 10 bases aligning to TRBD2. J lost 8 bases, V lost 0 bases, and 8 bases had no gene match. This CDR3 is built from 16 residues. Germline CDR1 reads SGDLS; CDR2 reads YYNGEE. The CDR3 here is CASSVVGLAGVDEQFF. CDR3 DNA sequence: TGTGCCAGCAGCGTAGTCGGCCTAGCGGGAGTCGATGAGCAGTTCTTC.

J is TRBJ1-5 and V is TRBV19; no clear D gene. V lost 2 bases to trimming and J lost 3 bases, with 11 bases between them. The CDR3 sequence is 15 residues long. The germline V gene has CDR1 LNHDA and CDR2 SQIVND (reference sequence). CDR3 in DNA: TGTGCCAGTAGTATACGTCCCCTTGCCAATCAGCCCCAGCATTTT. It specifies CASSIRPLANQPQHF.

Turning to this clone: Other nucleotide sequences from this sample produce the same CDR3. The CDR3 sequence: CAWSVTGPETQYF. As DNA, the CDR3 is TGTGCCTGGAGTGTAACAGGGCCCGAGACCCAGTACTTC. The chain carries TRBV30 and TRBJ2-5; D possibly corresponds to TRBD1 (6 bases). Trimming removed 0 bases from V and 5 bases from J, with 10 bases in between. Germline-derived CDR1 and CDR2 are GTSNPN and SVGIG (reference sequence). The CDR3 is 13 amino acids.

This chain links TRBV4-1 with TRBJ2-1; 9 nucleotides agree with TRBD2. After removal of 5 bases from V and 9 bases from J, the junction contained 11 bases not matched to a gene. Looked up from germline, CDR1 is MGHRA and CDR2 is YSYEKL. The CDR3 totals 15 residues. As DNA, the CDR3 is TGCGCCAGCAGCGAGGGGCTAGCGGGAACAGGTGAGCAGTTCTTC. Its protein is CASSEGLAGTGEQFF.

The chain couples TRBV28 to TRBJ2-1; a possible D gene is TRBD2 (6 bases). Trimming left V 5 bases short and J 8 bases short, with 19 bases between. Germline V lookup: CDR1 MDHEN, CDR2 SYDVKM. This CDR3 region has 15 residues. CDR3 loop: CASSPLEAGKHEQFF. The CDR3 bases are TGTGCCAGCAGTCCCCTAGAGGCGGGAAAGCATGAGCAGTTCTTC. Combining the CDR3 with reference TRBV28 and TRBJ2-1 gives the whole variable domain DVKVTQSSRYLVKRTGEKVFLECVQDMDHENMFWYRQDPGLGLRLIYFSYDVKMKEKGDIPEGYSVSREKKERFSLILESASTNQTSMYLCASSPLEAGKHEQFFGPGTRLTVL.

V is TRBV27 and J is TRBJ2-7, with 11 bases lining up with TRBD2. The CDR3 totals 15 residues. Germline trimming cut 2 bases from V and 3 bases from J; bases unmatched to any gene: 3. Looked up from germline, CDR1 is MNHEY and CDR2 is SMNVEV (reference sequence). CDR3 protein: CASSLTSGSRYEQYF. As DNA, the CDR3 is TGTGCCAGCAGTTTAACTAGCGGGAGTCGCTACGAGCAGTACTTC.

This clone was counted once. The chain has TRBV11-3 and TRBJ2-1, with TRBD2 matching over 8 bases. The CDR3 length is 17 residues. Germline values: CDR1 SGHNT, CDR2 YENEEA. With 3 bases clipped from V and 4 bases from J, the junction kept 11 bases outside the gene matches. The CDR3 loop reads CASSFTLAGYPYNEQFF. CDR3 sequence (DNA): TGTGCCAGCAGCTTCACATTAGCGGGATATCCATACAATGAGCAGTTCTTC. Based on the CDR3 plus reference TRBV11-3 and TRBJ2-1, the full variable domain is EAGVVQSPRYKIIEKKQPVAFWCNPISGHNTLYWYLQNLGQGPELLIRYENEEAVDDSQLPKDRFSAERLKGVDSTLKIQPAELGDSAVYLCASSFTLAGYPYNEQFFGPGTRLTVL.

V is TRBV6-5 and J is TRBJ2-2; D gene ambiguous. V was shortened by 2 bases and J by 1 base, with 8 bases between the two germline ends. Germline assignment: CDR1 MNHEY and CDR2 SVGAGI. CDR3 length equals 15 residues. The CDR3 nucleotides are TGTGCCAGCAGTTACAGGCGTCAGAACACCGGGGAGCTGTTTTTT. Amino acids: CASSYRRQNTGELFF.

The chain employs TRBV29-1 and TRBJ1-2, with 8 bases lining up with TRBD1. Germline values: CDR1 SQVTM, CDR2 ANQGSEA. This CDR3 is built from 15 residues. Losses at the gene ends were 2 bases for V and 0 bases for J; bases not matched to a gene: 5. CDR3 DNA: TGCAGCGTTGAAAGACAGGGGAGGGCTAACTATGGCTACACCTTC. This codes for CSVERQGRANYGYTF.

The genes are TRBV19 and TRBJ1-5, with TRBD1 as a possible D gene (5 bases). Trimming cost V 0 bases and J 5 bases, with 11 bases left between them. Germline V gene sequence: CDR1 LNHDA, CDR2 SQIVND (reference sequence). The CDR3 runs to 15 residues. The CDR3 sequence: CASSIDRAGYQPQHF. CDR3 bases: TGTGCCAGTAGTATAGATCGGGCAGGGTATCAGCCCCAGCATTTT.